Below, 32 T cell receptor beta chains from the same sample are listed, as sequenced in a study of blood T cells in healthy people across ages (dated by TCRdb to between 2014 and 2017). Libraries came from 5' RACE. Sequencing relied on an Illumina HiSeq 2500. A second PCR of 7 to 11 cycles was performed with a sample-barcoded 5' primer and a J-beta primer mix. TCRdb trimmed the raw reads at Q25, called clones with MiXCR and kept productive beta chains. Each CDR3 protein appears once, grouped with its most common genes and DNA. Present in this sample are about 780,000 distinct CDR3 sequences, roughly 24% of which were seen just once. About 3% of the sample is taken by the ten largest. These records were also assigned to another study, of T cells of mothers and their children.

Sequencing was performed on blood. These receptors were obtained from a boy under 18 in good health.

The chain uses TRBV20-1 and TRBJ1-2; 8 nucleotides agree with TRBD1. The germline V gene has CDR1 DFQATT and CDR2 SNEGSKA (reference sequence). J lost 6 bases, V lost 6 bases, and 12 bases had no gene match. This CDR3 has 14 residues. The CDR3 region has the DNA TGCAGTGCCCCTCAGGACAGGGACAAGGATGGCTACACCTTC. Its translation is CSAPQDRDKDGYTF.

A few counts support this clonotype. The chain is built from TRBV24-1 and TRBJ2-7; D possibly uses TRBD1 or TRBD2 (5 bases each). Germline lookup yields CDR1 KGHDR and CDR2 SFDVKD. Trimming shortened V by 5 bases and J by 3 bases, and 13 bases separated the two germline ends. The CDR3 covers 14 residues. The CDR3 region is CATSARGAFYEQYF. Written as DNA, the CDR3 is TGTGCCACCAGTGCAAGAGGGGCATTCTACGAGCAGTACTTC.

Ten or more counts support this clonotype. The V call is TRBV29-1, the J call TRBJ2-5; 9 nucleotides agree with TRBD1. The CDR3 covers 14 residues. The trim removed 5 bases at V and 5 bases at J, leaving 9 bases unmatched. In germline, CDR1 is SQVTM, CDR2 ANQGSEA. This CDR3 is CSVSGTGRGETQYF. The CDR3 bases are TGCAGCGTTTCCGGGACAGGGCGCGGGGAGACCCAGTACTTC.

This clonotype has only a few counts. The CDR3: CASIRRRQGIETQYF. The DNA for the CDR3 is TGTGCCAGCATCAGGAGGAGACAGGGGATAGAGACCCAGTACTTC. The rearrangement joins TRBV2 to TRBJ2-5; 8 positions match TRBD1. V gave up 7 bases and J gave up 4 bases; unmatched junction bases: 11. Germline loops: CDR1 SNHLY, CDR2 FYNNEI. CDR3 length: 15 residues.

This clonotype has a handful of counts. The chain uses TRBV10-3 and TRBJ1-6; 7 positions match TRBD1. The V gene end was trimmed by 10 bases and the J gene end by 5 bases; junction bases not matched to a gene: 8. This CDR3 is 14 amino acids long. Germline CDR1 ENHRY, CDR2 SYGVKD. The CDR3 spells CATRKDRNNSPLHF. The CDR3 bases are TGTGCCACCAGGAAGGACAGGAATAATTCACCCCTCCACTTT.

The V gene is TRBV4-1, the J gene TRBJ2-2; 13 bases agree with TRBD2. The J segment lost 3 bases and the V segment lost 1 base, leaving 5 bases of the junction unmatched. Germline CDR1 MGHRA, CDR2 YSYEKL. This CDR3 contains 18 residues. CDR3: CASSQGELAGGDTGELFF. Here the CDR3 DNA reads TGCGCCAGCAGCCAAGGCGAACTAGCGGGGGGGGACACCGGGGAGCTGTTTTTT.

Ten or more counts support this clonotype. The chain's CDR3 is CASSPGTGTEQYF. CDR3 DNA: TGTGCCAGCTCCCCCGGGACAGGGACCGAGCAGTACTTC. The J gene is TRBJ2-7, the V gene TRBV18, with 9 positions matching TRBD1. CDR3 length: 13 residues. After removal of 6 bases from V and 6 bases from J, the junction contained 6 bases not matched to a gene. Germline V gene data show CDR1 as KGHSH and CDR2 as LQKENI.

This clonotype was counted only a few times. The chain is built from TRBV9 and TRBJ2-5; 7 nucleotides line up with TRBD1. This CDR3 is 16 amino acids long. The V gene's germline CDR1 is SGDLS and CDR2 YYNGEE. With V trimmed by 0 bases and J by 1 base, 6 bases remained unmatched. This CDR3 reads CASSVEGQTPQETQYF. DNA for the CDR3: TGTGCCAGCAGCGTAGAGGGACAGACCCCCCAAGAGACCCAGTACTTC.

A few counts support this clonotype. The chain employs TRBV7-2 and TRBJ2-7; D is perhaps TRBD1 or TRBD2 (6 bases each). The CDR3 covers 15 residues. V lost 5 bases to trimming and J lost 3 bases, with 17 bases between them. The germline V gene encodes CDR1 SGHTA and CDR2 FQGNSA. The CDR3 spells CASSLPGAEVYEQYF. The CDR3 DNA follows: TGTGCCAGCAGCCTTCCGGGGGCAGAAGTCTACGAGCAGTACTTC.

In this sample, this clonotype turned up a few times. The chain recombines TRBV6-1 with TRBJ1-5; D ambiguous. The CDR3 is made up of 15 amino acids. Germline CDR1 is MNHNS and CDR2 is SASEGT. Trimming took 1 base from V and 1 from J, leaving 8 bases between them. CDR3 sequence: CASSEVVGSNQPQHF. Written as DNA, the CDR3 is TGTGCCAGCAGTGAAGTTGTCGGAAGCAATCAGCCCCAGCATTTT.

The chain links TRBV20-1 to TRBJ1-1; perhaps TRBD1 as D (5 bases). V was trimmed by 2 bases and J by 1 base, leaving 5 bases between them. Germline V CDR1 and CDR2: DFQATT, SNEGSKA (reference sequence). The CDR3 is 12 amino acids. CDR3 protein: CSARQGNTEAFF. CDR3 nucleotide sequence: TGCAGTGCTAGACAGGGGAACACTGAAGCTTTCTTT.

For the CDR3, the DNA is TGTGCCACTCAATCGGGACAGGAAGGACTAGCGGGAGAATGGAAGCAGTATTTT. Encoded protein: CATQSGQEGLAGEWKQYF. The gene calls are TRBV7-8 and TRBJ2-3, with TRBD2 identical over 13 bases. The J segment lost 11 bases and the V segment lost 10 bases, leaving 24 bases of the junction unmatched. Germline CDR1 SGHVS, CDR2 FQNEAQ. CDR3 length: 18 amino acids.

There are a few counts of this clonotype. The chain recombines TRBV2 with TRBJ2-1; 10 bases are a match to TRBD2. V trimming: 6 bases; J trimming: 7 bases; junction bases outside the gene matches: 9. CDR1 SNHLY and CDR2 FYNNEI come from the germline V gene. There are 15 residues in the CDR3. CDR3 sequence: CASRLEAGGLNEQFF. The CDR3 DNA reads TGTGCCAGCAGACTCGAAGCGGGGGGGCTAAATGAGCAGTTCTTC.

V is TRBV20-1 and J is TRBJ2-7; 7 bases line up with TRBD2. The J call is uncertain, as TRBJ2-1 better fits the DNA end. Germline values: CDR1 DFQATT, CDR2 SNEGSKA (reference sequence). The CDR3 length is 14 residues. The CDR3 DNA reads as TGCAGTGCTTCAGGGACTACCCGCGACAATGAGCAGTTCTTC. Its translation is CSASGTTRDNEQFF.

This clonotype was seen more than once but under ten times. DNA for the CDR3: TGTGCCAGCAGCTTAAGCAGGGGCCCCTATGGCTACACCTTC. Translation gives CASSLSRGPYGYTF. This chain links TRBV7-9 with TRBJ1-2; the D gene is possibly TRBD1 (6 bases). CDR1 is SEHNR and CDR2 is FQNEAQ in the germline V gene (reference sequence). The germline V and J ends were trimmed by 2 bases and 4 bases, with 11 bases remaining between them. This CDR3 has 14 amino acids.

The sample holds a few counts of this clonotype. The rearrangement links TRBV2 to TRBJ2-4; 7 nucleotides align to TRBD1. Germline V gives CDR1 SNHLY, CDR2 FYNNEI. V shed 6 bases, J shed 8 bases, and the junction held 7 bases outside the gene matches. The CDR3 is 13 residues long. The CDR3 DNA reads as TGTGCCAGCAGAAGCAGACAGGGATACATTCAGTACTTC. This translates into CASRSRQGYIQYF.

A few counts support this clonotype. The chain uses TRBV4-2 and TRBJ1-2; 7 nucleotides match TRBD1. This CDR3 has 15 residues. Trimming removed 4 bases from V and 4 bases from J; junction bases left unmatched: 9. Per the germline V gene, CDR1 is LGHNA and CDR2 is YNFKEQ. The CDR3 region is CASSPRDSPLYGYTF. The CDR3 DNA reads as TGTGCCAGCAGCCCTAGGGACAGCCCCCTCTATGGCTACACCTTC.

To note about this clonotype: A much larger clone is a single base away; this may be a read error. The chain uses TRBV30 and TRBJ1-3, with D tentatively TRBD1 (5 bases). Looked up from germline, CDR1 is GTSNPN and CDR2 is SVGIG (reference sequence). The CDR3 loop spans 15 amino acids. CDR3 sequence (DNA): TGTGCCTGGAGTTCACGACCAGGGACTGGAAACGCCATATATTTT. Translating gives CAWSSRPGTGNAIYF.

This clonotype has just a few counts. The chain uses TRBV28 and TRBJ2-7; tentative D call: TRBD2 (5 bases). Trimming cost V 5 bases and J 3 bases, with 11 bases left between them. This CDR3 has 13 amino acids. Germline values: CDR1 MDHEN, CDR2 SYDVKM. CDR3 protein: CASSDPGIYEQYF. CDR3 nucleotides: TGTGCCAGCAGTGATCCCGGGATCTACGAGCAGTACTTC.

The chain combines TRBV12-3 or TRBV12-4 with TRBJ2-2; 7 bases are shared with TRBD1. The junction had 13 bases not matched to a gene; V was cut back by 6 bases and J by 9 bases. This CDR3 contains 15 residues. CDR3 residues: CASSFDRAPERELFF. CDR3 in DNA: TGTGCCAGCAGCTTCGACAGGGCTCCGGAGCGGGAGCTGTTTTTT.

The rearrangement links TRBV12-3 or TRBV12-4 to TRBJ1-4; D remains unclear. Trimming stripped 6 bases from V and 4 bases from J, with 9 bases between. The CDR3 extends over 13 amino acids. The CDR3 here is CASRDGYNEKLFF. The CDR3, as DNA: TGTGCCAGCAGAGACGGATATAATGAAAAACTGTTTTTT.

The chain uses TRBV14 and TRBJ1-2; 7 bases are a match to TRBD1. Trimming removed 2 bases from V and 4 bases from J; junction bases left unmatched: 4. The CDR3 has 14 amino acids. CDR1 and CDR2 (germline): SGHDN, FVKESK. The CDR3 DNA is TGTGCCAGCAGCCAACAGACAGGGACCTATGGCTACACCTTC. Translated, it gives CASSQQTGTYGYTF.

J is TRBJ1-4 and V is TRBV10-3; TRBD1 is a possible D gene (5 bases). The germline V gene encodes CDR1 ENHRY and CDR2 SYGVKD. Trimming pared 5 bases from V and 5 bases from J, leaving 15 bases between. This CDR3 spans 15 amino acids. The CDR3 nucleotides are TGTGCCATCAGTCGTAAGGGACCGAGAAATGAAAAACTGTTTTTT. It yields the protein CAISRKGPRNEKLFF.

The V call is TRBV5-1, the J call TRBJ2-2, with TRBD1 identical over 8 bases. Germline V lookup: CDR1 SGHRS, CDR2 YFSETQ. This CDR3 has 15 residues. With 3 bases clipped from V and 0 bases from J, the junction kept 1 base outside the gene matches. The CDR3 loop reads CASSWDRTNTGELFF. CDR3 bases: TGCGCCAGCAGCTGGGACAGGACGAACACCGGGGAGCTGTTTTTT.

There are a few counts of this clonotype. The rearrangement joins TRBV7-9 to TRBJ2-7; 10 nucleotides align to TRBD2. The V gene end was trimmed by 5 bases and the J gene end by 2 bases; junction bases not matched to a gene: 6. CDR3 length: 15 amino acids. Per the germline V gene, CDR1 is SEHNR and CDR2 is FQNEAQ (reference sequence). CDR3 sequence: CASSRTSGVTYEQYF. For the CDR3, the DNA is TGTGCCAGCAGCCGTACTAGCGGGGTTACCTACGAGCAGTACTTC.

V gene TRBV20-1 combines with J gene TRBJ2-3; 12 bases agree with TRBD2. Germline V CDR1 and CDR2: DFQATT, SNEGSKA (reference sequence). With V trimmed by 8 bases and J by 2 bases, 5 bases remained unmatched. CDR3 length: 14 amino acids. The CDR3 region is CSILAGGFTDTQYF. The CDR3 nucleotides are TGCAGTATACTAGCGGGGGGCTTCACAGATACGCAGTATTTT.

This chain links TRBV18 with TRBJ1-1; maybe TRBD1 (5 bases). The CDR3 sequence is 14 residues long. V gave up 3 bases and J gave up 7 bases, with 15 bases separating them. From germline, CDR1 is KGHSH and CDR2 LQKENI. CDR3 residues: CASSPTNGQGEAFF. CDR3 coding DNA: TGTGCCAGCTCACCTACGAATGGGCAGGGTGAAGCTTTCTTT.

The gene calls are TRBV11-2 and TRBJ2-5, with TRBD1 identical over 9 bases. The CDR3 covers 16 residues. Trimming took 2 bases from V and 4 from J; bases not matched to a gene: 8. Germline loops: CDR1 SGHAT, CDR2 FQNNGV. The CDR3 sequence: CASSLIGQGLPETQYF. The CDR3 DNA sequence: TGTGCCAGCAGCTTAATTGGACAGGGGCTCCCAGAGACCCAGTACTTC. The whole variable domain, remainder taken from reference TRBV11-2 and TRBJ2-5, is EAGVAQSPRYKIIEKRQSVAFWCNPISGHATLYWYQQILGQGPKLLIQFQNNGVVDDSQLPKDRFSAERLKGVDSTLKIQPAKLEDSAVYLCASSLIGQGLPETQYFGPGTRLLVL.

This clonotype showed up just once. The chain combines TRBV6-1 with TRBJ2-5, with 8 bases that match TRBD2. J lost 2 bases, V lost 6 bases, and 11 bases had no gene match. Germline CDR1 and CDR2: MNHNS and SASEGT. The CDR3 contains 16 residues. As DNA, the CDR3 is TGTGCCAGCAGGAGACTAGCGCGGGGGGCTCAAGAGACCCAGTACTTC. Amino acids: CASRRLARGAQETQYF.

The rearrangement uses TRBV6-5 and TRBJ1-6, with 7 bases aligning to TRBD1. V was clipped by 10 bases and J by 6 bases; unmatched bases: 9. The CDR3 has 14 residues. CDR1 and CDR2 (germline): MNHEY, SVGAGI. The chain's CDR3 is CANTLDRFNSPLHF. The CDR3, as DNA: TGTGCCAACACCTTGGACAGGTTTAATTCACCCCTCCACTTT.

This clonotype was seen a few times. This rearrangement joins TRBV20-1 to TRBJ2-5; tentative D call: TRBD2 (6 bases). The J call is uncertain, as TRBJ2-7 better fits the DNA end. Germline V gene lookup returns CDR1 DFQATT and CDR2 SNEGSKA (reference sequence). The CDR3 has 16 residues. CDR3 loop: CSARGGDGRGTYEQYF. In nucleotides, the CDR3 is TGCAGTGCTAGAGGCGGCGATGGGCGGGGTACCTACGAGCAGTACTTC.

This clonotype was found many times. The rearrangement links TRBV6-1 to TRBJ2-4; tentative D call: TRBD2 (5 bases). Between the trimmed V and J ends, which lost 3 bases and 0 bases, there was a span of 18 bases. The germline V gene has CDR1 MNHNS and CDR2 SASEGT. This CDR3 comprises 18 residues. Here the CDR3 DNA reads TGTGCCAGCAGTGAGGGAGCAGTATCCACTCTAGCCAAAAACATTCAGTACTTC. It codes for CASSEGAVSTLAKNIQYF.